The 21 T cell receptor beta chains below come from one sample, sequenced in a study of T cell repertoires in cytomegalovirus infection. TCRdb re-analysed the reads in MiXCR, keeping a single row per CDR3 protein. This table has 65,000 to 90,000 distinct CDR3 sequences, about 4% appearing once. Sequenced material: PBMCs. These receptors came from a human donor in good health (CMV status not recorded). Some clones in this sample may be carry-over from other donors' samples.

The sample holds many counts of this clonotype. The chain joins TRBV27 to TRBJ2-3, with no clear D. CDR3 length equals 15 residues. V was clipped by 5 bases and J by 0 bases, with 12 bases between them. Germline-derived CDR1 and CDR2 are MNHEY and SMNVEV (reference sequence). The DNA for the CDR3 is TGTGCCAGCAGTCCCTTGACATTAAGCACAGATACGCAGTATTTT. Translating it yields CASSPLTLSTDTQYF.

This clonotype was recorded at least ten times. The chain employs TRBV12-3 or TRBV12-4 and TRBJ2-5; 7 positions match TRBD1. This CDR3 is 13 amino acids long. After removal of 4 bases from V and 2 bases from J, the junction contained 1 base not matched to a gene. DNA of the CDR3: TGTGCCAGCAGTTCGGGACAGCAAGAGACCCAGTACTTC. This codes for CASSSGQQETQYF.

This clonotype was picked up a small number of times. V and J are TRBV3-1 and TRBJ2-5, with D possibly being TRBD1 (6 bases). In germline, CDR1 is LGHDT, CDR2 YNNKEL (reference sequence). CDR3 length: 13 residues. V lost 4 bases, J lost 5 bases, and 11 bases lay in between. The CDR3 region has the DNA TGTGCCAGCAGCCGACAGGTTCGGGAGACCCAGTACTTC. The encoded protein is CASSRQVRETQYF.

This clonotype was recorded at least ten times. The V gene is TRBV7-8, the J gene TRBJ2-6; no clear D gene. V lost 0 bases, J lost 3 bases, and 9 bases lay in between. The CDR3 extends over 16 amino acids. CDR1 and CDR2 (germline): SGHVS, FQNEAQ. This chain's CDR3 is CASSLATASGANVLTF. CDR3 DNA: TGTGCCAGCAGCTTAGCGACGGCCAGTGGGGCCAACGTCCTGACTTTC.

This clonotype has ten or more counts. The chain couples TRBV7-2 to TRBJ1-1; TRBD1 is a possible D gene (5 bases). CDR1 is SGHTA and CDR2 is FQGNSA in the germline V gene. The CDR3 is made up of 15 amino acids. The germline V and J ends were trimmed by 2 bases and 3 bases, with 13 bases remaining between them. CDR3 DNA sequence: TGTGCCAGCAGCTTATTTCAGGGTAGCGACACTGAAGCTTTCTTT. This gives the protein CASSLFQGSDTEAFF.

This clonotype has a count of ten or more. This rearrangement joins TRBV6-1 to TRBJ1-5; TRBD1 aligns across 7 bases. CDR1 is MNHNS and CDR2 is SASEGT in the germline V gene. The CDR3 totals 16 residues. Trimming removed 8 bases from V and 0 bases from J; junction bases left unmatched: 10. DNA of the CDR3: TGTGCCAGCGCACAGGGGAGTGCTTATAGCAATCAGCCCCAGCATTTT. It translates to CASAQGSAYSNQPQHF.

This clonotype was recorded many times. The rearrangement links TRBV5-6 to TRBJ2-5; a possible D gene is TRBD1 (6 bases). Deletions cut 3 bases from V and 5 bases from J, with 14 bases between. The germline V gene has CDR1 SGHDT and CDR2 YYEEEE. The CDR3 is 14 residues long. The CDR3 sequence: CASSWGSGVETQYF. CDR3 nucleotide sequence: TGTGCCAGCAGCTGGGGGTCAGGGGTGGAGACCCAGTACTTC.

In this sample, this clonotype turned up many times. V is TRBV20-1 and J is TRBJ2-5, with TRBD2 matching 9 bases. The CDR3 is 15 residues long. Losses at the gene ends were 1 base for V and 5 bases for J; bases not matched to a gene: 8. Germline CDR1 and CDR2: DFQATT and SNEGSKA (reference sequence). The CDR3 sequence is CSARVLAGIPETQYF. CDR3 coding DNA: TGCAGTGCTAGAGTCCTAGCGGGGATACCGGAGACCCAGTACTTC.

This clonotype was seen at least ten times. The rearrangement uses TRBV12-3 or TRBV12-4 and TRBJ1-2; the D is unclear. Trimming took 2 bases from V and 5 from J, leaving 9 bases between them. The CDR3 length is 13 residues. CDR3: CASSLQAAYGYTF. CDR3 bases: TGTGCCAGCAGTTTACAGGCAGCTTATGGCTACACCTTC.

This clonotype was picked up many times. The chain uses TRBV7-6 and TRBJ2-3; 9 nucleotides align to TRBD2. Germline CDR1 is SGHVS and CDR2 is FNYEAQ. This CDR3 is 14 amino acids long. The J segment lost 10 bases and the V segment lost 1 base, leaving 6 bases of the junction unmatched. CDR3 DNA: TGTGCCAGCAGCTTAGACCTAGAGCGGGGGGCGCAGTATTTT. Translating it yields CASSLDLERGAQYF.

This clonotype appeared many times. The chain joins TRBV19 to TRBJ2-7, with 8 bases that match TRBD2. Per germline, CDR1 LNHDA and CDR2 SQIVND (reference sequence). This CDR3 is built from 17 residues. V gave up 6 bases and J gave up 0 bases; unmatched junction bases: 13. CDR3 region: CASRYRGSGAASYEQYF. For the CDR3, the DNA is TGTGCCAGTAGATACCGGGGTAGCGGGGCTGCCTCCTACGAGCAGTACTTC.

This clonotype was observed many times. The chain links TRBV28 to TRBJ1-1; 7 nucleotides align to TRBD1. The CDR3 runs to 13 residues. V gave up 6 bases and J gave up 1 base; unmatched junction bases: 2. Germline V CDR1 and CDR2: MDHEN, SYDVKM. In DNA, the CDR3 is TGTGCCAGCAGGCGACAGGGGAACACTGAAGCTTTCTTT. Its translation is CASRRQGNTEAFF. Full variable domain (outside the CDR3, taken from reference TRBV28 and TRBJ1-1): DVKVTQSSRYLVKRTGEKVFLECVQDMDHENMFWYRQDPGLGLRLIYFSYDVKMKEKGDIPEGYSVSREKKERFSLILESASTNQTSMYLCASRRQGNTEAFFGQGTRLTVV.

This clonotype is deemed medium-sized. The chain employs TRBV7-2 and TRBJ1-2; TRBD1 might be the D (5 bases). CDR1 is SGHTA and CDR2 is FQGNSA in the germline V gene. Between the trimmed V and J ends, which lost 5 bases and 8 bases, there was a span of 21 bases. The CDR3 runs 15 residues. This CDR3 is CASSGWTRGREGYTF. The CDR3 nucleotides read TGTGCCAGCAGCGGATGGACCCGGGGACGAGAGGGCTACACCTTC.

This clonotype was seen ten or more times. This CDR3 is CASSTGQGSDTIYF. The CDR3 bases are TGTGCCAGCAGCACCGGACAGGGCAGTGACACCATATATTTT. V gene TRBV7-2 combines with J gene TRBJ1-3, with 8 bases that match TRBD1. Germline trimming cut 5 bases from V and 8 bases from J; bases unmatched to any gene: 8. CDR1 SGHTA and CDR2 FQGNSA come from the germline V gene. The CDR3 has 14 residues. Looking up the rest from reference TRBV7-2 and TRBJ1-3 gives the full variable domain: GAGVSQSPSNKVTEKGKDVELRCDPISGHTALYWYRQSLGQGLEFLIYFQGNSAPDKSGLPSDRFSAERTGGSVSTLTIQRTQQEDSAVYLCASSTGQGSDTIYFGEGSWLTVV.

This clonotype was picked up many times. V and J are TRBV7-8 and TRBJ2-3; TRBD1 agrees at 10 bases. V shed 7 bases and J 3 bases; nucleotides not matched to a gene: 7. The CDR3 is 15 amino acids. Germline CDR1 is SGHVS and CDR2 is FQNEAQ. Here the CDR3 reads CASTGTGAVTDTQYF. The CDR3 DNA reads TGTGCCAGCACCGGGACAGGGGCTGTAACAGATACGCAGTATTTT.

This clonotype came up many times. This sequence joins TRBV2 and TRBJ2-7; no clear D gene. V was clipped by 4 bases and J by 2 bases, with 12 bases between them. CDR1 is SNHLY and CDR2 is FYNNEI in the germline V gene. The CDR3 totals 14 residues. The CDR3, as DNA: TGTGCCAGCAGTGTTCTGGTGGGAACCTACGAGCAGTACTTC. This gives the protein CASSVLVGTYEQYF.

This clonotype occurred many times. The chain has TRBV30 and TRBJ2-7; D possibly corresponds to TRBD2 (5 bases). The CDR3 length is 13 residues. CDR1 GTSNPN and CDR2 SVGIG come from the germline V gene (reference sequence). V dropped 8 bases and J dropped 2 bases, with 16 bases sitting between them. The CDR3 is CALVRPGTYEQYF. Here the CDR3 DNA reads TGTGCCCTGGTCCGTCCGGGGACCTACGAGCAGTACTTC.

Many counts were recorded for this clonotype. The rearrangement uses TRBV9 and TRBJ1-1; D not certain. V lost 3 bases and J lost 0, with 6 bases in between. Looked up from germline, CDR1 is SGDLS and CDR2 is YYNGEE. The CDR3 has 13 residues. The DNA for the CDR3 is TGTGCCAGCAGCGGTTTCATGAACACTGAAGCTTTCTTT. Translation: CASSGFMNTEAFF.

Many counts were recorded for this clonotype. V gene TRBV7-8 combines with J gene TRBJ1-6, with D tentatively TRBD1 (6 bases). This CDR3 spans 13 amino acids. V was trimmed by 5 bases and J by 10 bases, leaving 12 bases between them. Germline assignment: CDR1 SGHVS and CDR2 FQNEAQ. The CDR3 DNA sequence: TGTGCCAGCAGCGGCGACAGGTCATCACCCCTCCACTTT. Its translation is CASSGDRSSPLHF.

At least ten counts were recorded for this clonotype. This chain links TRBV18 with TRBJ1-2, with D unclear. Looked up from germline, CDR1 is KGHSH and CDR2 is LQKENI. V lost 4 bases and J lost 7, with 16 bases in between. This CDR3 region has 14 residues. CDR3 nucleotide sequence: TGTGCCAGCTCACTAGCACGCGAGGATGCTGGCTACACCTTC. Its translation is CASSLAREDAGYTF.

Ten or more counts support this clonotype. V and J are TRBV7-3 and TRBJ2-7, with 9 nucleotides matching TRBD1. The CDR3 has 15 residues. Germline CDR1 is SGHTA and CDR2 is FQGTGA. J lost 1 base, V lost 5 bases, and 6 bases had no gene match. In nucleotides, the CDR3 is TGTGCCAGCAGCCCTGGGACAGGGCATTCCTACGAGCAGTACTTC. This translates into CASSPGTGHSYEQYF.